This TCR beta chain originates from a study of blood T cell repertoires in COVID-19 (TCRdb year 2020). Study-level background: The collaborator samples originated in the United States, Italy and Spain and spanned the acute and convalescent phases of COVID-19. The material from the prospective study consisted of cDNA or gDNA derived from T cells, B-cell-depleted T cells, or PBMCs. Subjects who had been exposed to COVID-19, were actively infected with it, or had recovered from it provided the deeply sampled blood TCRbeta repertoires that made up the dataset. The repertoires were released in a freely available public database meant as a resource for research on the immune response to SARS-CoV-2. The samples were drawn from two sources: the first 160 participants of the ongoing ImmuneRACE study, and 1,000 to 1,500 subjects contributed by 6 global collaborators. Nearly every sample came with metadata listing a de-identified subject ID, COVID-19 status, age in years and sex. HLA class I and class II types, where available, came from metadata supplied by the sample provider rather than from assay-based typing.

TCRbeta CDR3 regions were amplified from genomic DNA by means of the immunoSEQ Assay, a bias-controlled multiplex PCR. The authors processed their data as follows. The number of nucleated cells in each sample was estimated from the amplification of reference gene primers within the assay. To quantify the absolute abundance of each unique TCRbeta CDR3 rearrangement, sequence reads were collapsed and filtered. Productive Simpson clonality was computed per sample as the square root of Simpson's diversity index over productive rearrangements. Not all clones reach the TCRdb copy of this immuneACCESS table, which keeps in-frame sequences only. Checked studies attribute under half of the gap to unresolved V genes and leave the rest unexplained. V, J and clone size were drawn from that table, and D and trimming were deduced from the DNA. The sample records approximately 200,000 clones, 88% of which are singletons. The ten most abundant clones make up roughly 1.5% of the sample.

The CDR1 and CDR2 encoded by the germline V gene are MDHEN and SYDVKM. The CDR3 sequence holds 14 residues, the cysteine and phenylalanine included. The DNA shown is the 42-base CDR3, in frame from base 1. V sheds 2 bases and J sheds 6 bases, leaving 13 bases between their ends. As to this clone: Its antigen remains undetermined. Per-base quality was not reported, and no clone a single base away is much larger than it.

Broad study findings and their caveats: The quantity of clinical and demographic metadata differed by source and by participant and was supplied without curation.

Whole blood was collected in K2EDTA tubes by collaborating institutions according to the institutions' own protocols. Collaborator samples were shipped for TCRbeta analysis as frozen whole blood, isolated PBMCs, or DNA extracted from either sample type. The chain is made from TRBV28 and TRBJ1-1, with the identity of the D gene unclear. Sequences were obtained from peripheral blood. The clonotype comes from a man aged 18 to 29 with active or convalescent COVID-19. The nucleotides are TGTGCCAGCAGTTTAGGAGGGCAGGCCTCTGAAGCTTTCTTT. Translated, it reads CASSLGGQASEAFF.